A selection of T cell receptor beta chains follows, all from one sample in a study of T cells in Graves' hyperthyroidism and ophthalmopathy. TCRdb analysed the multiplex PCR reads with MiXCR anew, one entry per CDR3 protein. This sample has about 620,000 distinct CDR3 sequences; roughly 17% occur once, and the top ten carry 3.5% to 4%. What was sequenced was blood. Receptors were obtained from a woman aged 25-40 years with Graves' hyperthyroidism. CDR3s include the opening cysteine and the closing phenylalanine or tryptophan. A D gene is named only where the DNA matches it firmly. Clone size is given for some rows only: seen once, a few or many times, or a class if the clone is expanded.

v_call: TRBV29-1; d_call: TRBD2; clone_size: few; j_call: TRBJ2-2; cdr3_aa: CSVPGLAGSGELFF; cdr3_nt: TGCAGCGTCCCGGGACTAGCGGGATCCGGGGAGCTGTTTTTT
v_call: TRBV28; d_call: NA; clone_size: many; j_call: TRBJ2-7; cdr3_aa: CASSLGHGLVGALNSYEQYF; cdr3_nt: TGTGCCAGCAGCCTAGGTCATGGATTGGTGGGGGCCCTAAATTCCTACGAGCAGTACTTC
v_call: TRBV15; d_call: TRBD1; clone_size: NA; j_call: TRBJ2-2; cdr3_aa: CATSRVTIQGVNTGELFF; cdr3_nt: TGTGCCACCAGCAGAGTAACTATACAGGGGGTGAACACCGGGGAGCTGTTTTTT
v_call: TRBV19; d_call: TRBD2; clone_size: many; j_call: TRBJ2-1; cdr3_aa: CASRETGGTNEQFF; cdr3_nt: TGTGCCAGTAGAGAAACGGGAGGGACGAATGAGCAGTTCTTC
v_call: TRBV6-5; d_call: NA; clone_size: NA; j_call: TRBJ1-6; cdr3_aa: CASSYKPVRGLKYNSPLHF; cdr3_nt: TGTGCCAGCAGTTACAAGCCGGTCAGGGGACTTAAATATAATTCACCCCTCCACTTT
v_call: TRBV2; d_call: TRBD1; clone_size: many; j_call: TRBJ2-5; cdr3_aa: CASRQRSGTGGARETQYF; cdr3_nt: TGTGCCAGCAGACAACGCTCCGGGACAGGGGGCGCTCGGGAGACCCAGTACTTC
v_call: TRBV9; d_call: NA; clone_size: NA; j_call: TRBJ2-6; cdr3_aa: CASSVAVGPGANVLTF; cdr3_nt: TGTGCCAGCAGCGTAGCGGTGGGCCCTGGGGCCAACGTCCTGACTTTC
v_call: TRBV28; d_call: TRBD1; clone_size: few; j_call: TRBJ2-7; cdr3_aa: CASSIFHRGRSYEQYF; cdr3_nt: TGTGCCAGCAGTATTTTCCACAGGGGGCGCTCCTACGAGCAGTACTTC
v_call: TRBV19; d_call: NA; clone_size: NA; j_call: TRBJ1-1; cdr3_aa: CASSLVSRNTEAFF; cdr3_nt: TGTGCCAGTAGTTTGGTAAGTCGGAACACTGAAGCTTTCTTT
v_call: TRBV6-2/TRBV6-3; d_call: NA; clone_size: NA; j_call: TRBJ2-2; cdr3_aa: CASSARESTGELFF; cdr3_nt: TGTGCCAGCAGTGCCAGAGAGAGCACCGGGGAGCTGTTTTTT
v_call: TRBV7-9; d_call: TRBD1; clone_size: few; j_call: TRBJ2-5; cdr3_aa: CASSPQTGGPETQYF; cdr3_nt: TGTGCCAGCAGCCCTCAGACAGGGGGCCCAGAGACCCAGTACTTC
v_call: TRBV20-1; d_call: NA; clone_size: NA; j_call: TRBJ2-7; cdr3_aa: CSASPRSSYEQYF; cdr3_nt: TGCAGTGCTAGTCCCAGGAGTTCGTACGAGCAGTACTTC
v_call: TRBV9; d_call: TRBD2; clone_size: NA; j_call: TRBJ2-1; cdr3_aa: CASSVGLAGAYNEQFF; cdr3_nt: TGTGCCAGCAGCGTAGGCCTAGCGGGAGCCTACAATGAGCAGTTCTTC
v_call: TRBV9; d_call: TRBD2; clone_size: few; j_call: TRBJ2-2; cdr3_aa: CASTPGGTSGRAGGAGELFF; cdr3_nt: TGTGCCAGCACCCCGGGTGGGACTAGCGGGAGGGCCGGTGGTGCCGGGGAGCTGTTTTTT
v_call: TRBV15; d_call: NA; clone_size: NA; j_call: TRBJ2-2; cdr3_aa: CATSRDRGSGELFF; cdr3_nt: TGTGCCACCAGCAGAGACAGGGGAAGCGGGGAGCTGTTTTTT
v_call: TRBV25-1; d_call: NA; clone_size: NA; j_call: TRBJ1-1; cdr3_aa: CASSESAAGEAFF; cdr3_nt: TGTGCCAGCAGTGAATCCGCGGCAGGAGAAGCTTTCTTT
v_call: TRBV7-9; d_call: NA; clone_size: NA; j_call: TRBJ2-4; cdr3_aa: CASSVTAKNIQYF; cdr3_nt: TGTGCCAGCAGCGTTACCGCCAAAAACATTCAGTACTTC
v_call: TRBV7-3; d_call: NA; clone_size: NA; j_call: TRBJ2-1; cdr3_aa: CASSSSYHEQFF; cdr3_nt: TGTGCCAGCAGCTCTAGCTACCATGAGCAGTTCTTC
v_call: TRBV9; d_call: TRBD2; clone_size: NA; j_call: TRBJ2-3; cdr3_aa: CASSVGGRSDTQYF; cdr3_nt: TGTGCCAGCAGCGTTGGCGGGAGATCTGATACGCAGTATTTT
v_call: TRBV27; d_call: NA; clone_size: many; j_call: TRBJ2-7; cdr3_aa: CASSLDGATYEQYF; cdr3_nt: TGTGCCAGCAGTTTGGACGGAGCCACCTACGAGCAGTACTTC
v_call: TRBV7-9; d_call: TRBD1; clone_size: few; j_call: TRBJ2-6; cdr3_aa: CASSSDSGTAGANVLTF; cdr3_nt: TGTGCCAGCAGCTCGGACTCCGGGACAGCTGGGGCCAACGTCCTGACTTTC
v_call: TRBV29-1; d_call: NA; clone_size: NA; j_call: TRBJ2-7; cdr3_aa: CSVVFPTSRSYEQYF; cdr3_nt: TGCAGCGTTGTGTTTCCTACTAGCAGATCCTACGAGCAGTACTTC
v_call: TRBV5-1; d_call: TRBD1; clone_size: many; j_call: TRBJ2-3; cdr3_aa: CASSGQGATFGDTQYF; cdr3_nt: TGCGCCAGCAGCGGACAGGGGGCGACTTTTGGAGATACGCAGTATTTT
v_call: TRBV7-2; d_call: NA; clone_size: many; j_call: TRBJ1-5; cdr3_aa: CASSLTLSNQPQHF; cdr3_nt: TGTGCCAGCAGCTTGACACTTAGCAATCAGCCCCAGCATTTT
v_call: TRBV18; d_call: NA; clone_size: many; j_call: TRBJ1-1; cdr3_aa: CASSPPGTPNTEAFF; cdr3_nt: TGTGCCAGCTCACCACCCGGGACCCCGAACACTGAAGCTTTCTTT
v_call: TRBV5-1; d_call: TRBD2; clone_size: NA; j_call: TRBJ2-1; cdr3_aa: CASSLGLAGIYNEQFF; cdr3_nt: TGCGCCAGCAGCCTAGGACTAGCGGGGATCTACAATGAGCAGTTCTTC
v_call: TRBV30; d_call: TRBD1; clone_size: many; j_call: TRBJ2-5; cdr3_aa: CAWSASGGSGETQYF; cdr3_nt: TGTGCCTGGAGTGCATCAGGGGGCAGTGGAGAGACCCAGTACTTC
v_call: TRBV10-2; d_call: NA; clone_size: few; j_call: TRBJ2-3; cdr3_aa: CASTGGADTQYF; cdr3_nt: TGCGCCAGCACGGGGGGCGCAGATACGCAGTATTTT
v_call: TRBV28; d_call: NA; clone_size: NA; j_call: TRBJ1-1; cdr3_aa: CASRYNTEAFF; cdr3_nt: TGTGCCAGCAGATACAACACTGAAGCTTTCTTT
v_call: TRBV5-1; d_call: NA; clone_size: NA; j_call: TRBJ2-7; cdr3_aa: CASSLRREGAEQYF; cdr3_nt: TGCGCCAGCAGCTTGAGACGGGAAGGGGCCGAGCAGTACTTC
v_call: TRBV19; d_call: TRBD1; clone_size: few; j_call: TRBJ2-1; cdr3_aa: CASSNRQGAEQFF; cdr3_nt: TGTGCCAGTAGTAACCGACAGGGGGCTGAGCAGTTCTTC
v_call: TRBV2; d_call: TRBD2; clone_size: many; j_call: TRBJ2-1; cdr3_aa: CASSELAGGSYNEQFF; cdr3_nt: TGTGCCAGCAGTGAACTAGCGGGAGGCTCCTACAATGAGCAGTTCTTC
v_call: TRBV28; d_call: NA; clone_size: many; j_call: TRBJ1-5; cdr3_aa: CASSPGSMRRQPQHF; cdr3_nt: TGTGCCAGCAGTCCCGGTTCTATGCGGCGACAGCCCCAGCATTTT
v_call: TRBV9; d_call: NA; clone_size: NA; j_call: TRBJ2-1; cdr3_aa: CASSVTGLVYNEQFF; cdr3_nt: TGTGCCAGCAGCGTGACTGGGCTAGTTTACAATGAGCAGTTCTTC